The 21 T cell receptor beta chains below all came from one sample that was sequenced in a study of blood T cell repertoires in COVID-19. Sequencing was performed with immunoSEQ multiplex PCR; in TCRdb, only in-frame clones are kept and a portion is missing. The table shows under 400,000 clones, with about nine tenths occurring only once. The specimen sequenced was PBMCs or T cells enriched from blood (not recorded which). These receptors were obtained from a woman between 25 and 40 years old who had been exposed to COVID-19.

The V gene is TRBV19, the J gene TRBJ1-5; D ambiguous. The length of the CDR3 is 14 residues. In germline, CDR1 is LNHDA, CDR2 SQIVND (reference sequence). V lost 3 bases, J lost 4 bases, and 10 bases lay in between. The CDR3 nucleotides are TGTGCCAGTAGTATCAGACCGGGGAATCAGCCCCAGCATTTT. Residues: CASSIRPGNQPQHF.

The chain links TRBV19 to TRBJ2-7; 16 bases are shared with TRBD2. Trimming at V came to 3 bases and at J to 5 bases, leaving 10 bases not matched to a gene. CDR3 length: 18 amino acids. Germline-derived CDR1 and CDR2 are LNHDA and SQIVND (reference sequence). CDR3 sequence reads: CASSILGLAGGPAHEQYF. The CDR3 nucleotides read TGTGCCAGTAGTATTTTGGGACTAGCGGGAGGGCCCGCCCACGAGCAGTACTTC.

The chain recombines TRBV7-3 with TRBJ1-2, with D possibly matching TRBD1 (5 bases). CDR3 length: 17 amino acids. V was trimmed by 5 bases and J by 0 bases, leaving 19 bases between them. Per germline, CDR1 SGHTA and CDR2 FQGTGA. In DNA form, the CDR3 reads TGTGCCAGCAGCCTCTTTCAGGTCGGGACTACTAACTATGGCTACACCTTC. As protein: CASSLFQVGTTNYGYTF.

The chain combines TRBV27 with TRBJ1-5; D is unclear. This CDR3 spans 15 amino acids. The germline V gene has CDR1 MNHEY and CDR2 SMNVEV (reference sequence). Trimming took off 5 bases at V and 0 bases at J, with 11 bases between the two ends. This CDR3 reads CASSDSVYSNQPQHF. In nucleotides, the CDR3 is TGTGCCAGCAGTGATTCCGTCTATAGCAATCAGCCCCAGCATTTT.

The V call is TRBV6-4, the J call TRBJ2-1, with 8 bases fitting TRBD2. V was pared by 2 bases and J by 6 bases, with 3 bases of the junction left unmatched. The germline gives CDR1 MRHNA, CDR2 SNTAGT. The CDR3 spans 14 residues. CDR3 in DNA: TGTGCCAGCAGTGACGGGCTAGCGGGCAATGAGCAGTTCTTC. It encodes CASSDGLAGNEQFF.

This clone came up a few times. The CDR3 region has the DNA TGTGCCAGCAGCCAAGAGCGGGAGCCGACCAACGAGCAGTACTTC. Its protein is CASSQEREPTNEQYF. V and J are TRBV4-2 and TRBJ2-7; 7 nucleotides agree with TRBD2. The V gene's germline CDR1 is LGHNA and CDR2 YNFKEQ. The CDR3 consists of 15 residues. Trimming at V came to 0 bases and at J to 5 bases, leaving 7 bases not matched to a gene.

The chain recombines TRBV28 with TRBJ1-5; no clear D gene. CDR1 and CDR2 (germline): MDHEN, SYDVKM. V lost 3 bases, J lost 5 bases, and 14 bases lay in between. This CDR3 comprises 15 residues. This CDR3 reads CASSFPGILDQPQHF. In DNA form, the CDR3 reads TGTGCCAGCAGTTTTCCGGGGATTCTTGATCAGCCCCAGCATTTT.

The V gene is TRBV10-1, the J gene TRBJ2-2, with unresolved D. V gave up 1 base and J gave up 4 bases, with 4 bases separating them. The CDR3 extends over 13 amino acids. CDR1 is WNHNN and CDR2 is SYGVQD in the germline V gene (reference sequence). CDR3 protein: CASSEFSTGELFF. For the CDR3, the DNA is TGCGCCAGCAGTGAGTTCAGCACCGGGGAGCTGTTTTTT.

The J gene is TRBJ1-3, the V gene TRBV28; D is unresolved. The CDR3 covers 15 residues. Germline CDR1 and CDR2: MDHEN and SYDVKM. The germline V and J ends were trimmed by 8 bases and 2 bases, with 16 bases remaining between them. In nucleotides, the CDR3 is TGTGCCAGCGACTCGGGTTTGGTGGCTGGAAACACCATATATTTT. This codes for CASDSGLVAGNTIYF.

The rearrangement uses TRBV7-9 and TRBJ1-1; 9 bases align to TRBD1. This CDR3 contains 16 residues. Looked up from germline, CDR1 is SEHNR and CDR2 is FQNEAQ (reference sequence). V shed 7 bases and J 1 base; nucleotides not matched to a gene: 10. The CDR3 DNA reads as TGTGCCAGCAACCCCACAGGGGGCGCCCAGAACACTGAAGCTTTCTTT. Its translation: CASNPTGGAQNTEAFF.

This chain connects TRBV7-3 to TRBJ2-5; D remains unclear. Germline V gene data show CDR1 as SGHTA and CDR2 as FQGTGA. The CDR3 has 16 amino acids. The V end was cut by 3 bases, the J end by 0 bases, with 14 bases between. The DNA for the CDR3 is TGTGCCAGCAGCTTGACCACAGAAGGCCACCAAGAGACCCAGTACTTC. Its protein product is CASSLTTEGHQETQYF.

CDR3: CASSLATGRAGNTIYF. In nucleotides, the CDR3 is TGTGCCAGCAGCTTAGCCACAGGGAGAGCTGGAAACACCATATATTTT. V is TRBV7-6 and J is TRBJ1-3; weak D call: TRBD1 (6 bases). V was shortened by 0 bases and J by 2 bases, with 11 bases between the two germline ends. There are 16 residues in the CDR3. CDR1 and CDR2 (germline): SGHVS, FNYEAQ.

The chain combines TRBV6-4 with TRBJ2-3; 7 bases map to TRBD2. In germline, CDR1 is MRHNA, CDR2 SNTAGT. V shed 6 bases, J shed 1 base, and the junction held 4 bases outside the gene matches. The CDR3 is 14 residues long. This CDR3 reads CASSHRGGTDTQYF. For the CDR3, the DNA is TGTGCCAGCAGCCACCGGGGGGGCACAGATACGCAGTATTTT.

CDR3 bases: TGTGCCAGCAGCTCCATCGGACAGGGGAGTCCTGAAGCTTTCTTT. This sequence encodes CASSSIGQGSPEAFF. V usage is TRBV7-9 and J usage is TRBJ1-1, with 9 positions matching TRBD1. The CDR3 sequence is 15 residues long. CDR1 and CDR2 (germline): SEHNR, FQNEAQ (reference sequence). V shed 4 bases, J shed 6 bases, and the junction held 9 bases outside the gene matches.

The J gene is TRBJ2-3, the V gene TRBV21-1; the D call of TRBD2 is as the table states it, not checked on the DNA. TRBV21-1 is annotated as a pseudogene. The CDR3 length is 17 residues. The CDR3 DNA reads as TGTGCCAGCAGCAAAGCGCTTTTGGGGACTAGTGAAGATACGCAGTATTTT. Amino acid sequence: CASSKALLGTSEDTQYF.

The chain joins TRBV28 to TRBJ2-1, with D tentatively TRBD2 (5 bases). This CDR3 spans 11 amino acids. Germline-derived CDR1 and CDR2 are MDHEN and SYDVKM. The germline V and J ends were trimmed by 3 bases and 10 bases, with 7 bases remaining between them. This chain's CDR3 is CASSLPGEQFF. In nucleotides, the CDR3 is TGTGCCAGCAGTTTGCCGGGAGAGCAGTTCTTC.

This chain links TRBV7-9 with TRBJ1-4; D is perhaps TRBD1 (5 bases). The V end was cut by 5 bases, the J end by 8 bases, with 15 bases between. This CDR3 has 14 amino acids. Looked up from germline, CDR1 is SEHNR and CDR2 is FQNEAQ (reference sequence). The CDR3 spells CASSPQGGSEKLFF. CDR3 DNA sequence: TGTGCCAGCAGCCCCCAGGGAGGAAGCGAAAAACTGTTTTTT.

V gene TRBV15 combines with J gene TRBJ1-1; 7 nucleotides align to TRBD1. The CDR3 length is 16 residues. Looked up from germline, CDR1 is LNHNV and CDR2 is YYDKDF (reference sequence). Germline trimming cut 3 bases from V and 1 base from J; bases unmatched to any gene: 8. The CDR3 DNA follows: TGTGCCACCAGCAGGAGAACAGGGGTGGGGAACACTGAAGCTTTCTTT. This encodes CATSRRTGVGNTEAFF.

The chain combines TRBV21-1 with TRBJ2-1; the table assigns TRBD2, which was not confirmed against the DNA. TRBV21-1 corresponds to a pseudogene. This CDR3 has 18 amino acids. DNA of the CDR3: TGTGCCAGCAGCAATTATTCCGGGACTAGCGGGAGTGGGAATGAGCAGTTCTTC. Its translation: CASSNYSGTSGSGNEQFF.

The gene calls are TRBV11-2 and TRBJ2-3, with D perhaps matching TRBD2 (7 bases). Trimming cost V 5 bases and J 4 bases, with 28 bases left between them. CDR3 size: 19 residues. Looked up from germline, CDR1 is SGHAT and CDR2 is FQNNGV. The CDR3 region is CASSRRGGLAAAGADTQYF. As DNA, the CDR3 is TGTGCCAGCAGCCGCCGCGGGGGCCTAGCGGCCGCGGGGGCAGATACGCAGTATTTT.

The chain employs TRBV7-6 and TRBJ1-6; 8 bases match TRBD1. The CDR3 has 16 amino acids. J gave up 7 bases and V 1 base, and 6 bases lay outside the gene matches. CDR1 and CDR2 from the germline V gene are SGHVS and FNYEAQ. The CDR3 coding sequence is TGTGCCAGCAGCTTAGGCTCGGACAGGGTAAATTCACCCCTCCACTTT. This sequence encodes CASSLGSDRVNSPLHF.